This TCR beta chain comes out of a study of cytomegalovirus exposure and HLA in healthy donors. Broader study findings: The study designated about 160 TCR beta chains cytomegalovirus-associated.

The germline CDR1 and CDR2 sequences are MDHEN and SYDVKM. V was clipped by 8 bases and J by 9 bases, with 17 bases between them. This CDR3 contains 14 residues. This table comes from immunoSEQ multiplex PCR, and its TCRdb copy is limited to in-frame clones, with some not included. The table records 150,000 to 200,000 clones, roughly 88% of them present only once. A remark on this clone: Its antigen is undetermined.

The rearrangement links TRBV28 to TRBJ1-6, with D perhaps matching TRBD1 (5 bases). The sample taken for sequencing was PBMCs. The receptor was isolated from a woman aged 18-29 years in good health and CMV-seronegative. The CDR3 DNA follows: TGTGCCAGCCAGTGGACAAGGCAGGGTTCACCCCTCCACTTT. Translation: CASQWTRQGSPLHF.